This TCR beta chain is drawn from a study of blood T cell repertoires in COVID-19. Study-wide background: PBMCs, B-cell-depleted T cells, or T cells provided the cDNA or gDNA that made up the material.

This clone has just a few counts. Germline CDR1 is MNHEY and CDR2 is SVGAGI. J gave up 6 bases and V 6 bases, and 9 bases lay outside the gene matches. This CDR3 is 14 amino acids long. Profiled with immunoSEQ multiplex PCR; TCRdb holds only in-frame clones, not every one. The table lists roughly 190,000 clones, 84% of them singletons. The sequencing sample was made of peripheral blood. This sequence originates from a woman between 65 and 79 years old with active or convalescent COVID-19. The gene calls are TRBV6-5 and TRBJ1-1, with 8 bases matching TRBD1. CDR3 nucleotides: TGTGCCAGCAGGCCAGGGGGCGCGGTCGCTGAAGCTTTCTTT. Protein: CASRPGGAVAEAFF.